A selection of T cell receptor beta chains follows, all from one sample in a study of blood T cell repertoires in COVID-19. The method was immunoSEQ multiplex PCR; TCRdb's version includes in-frame clones alone and lacks a portion of them. The sample shows 200,000 to 250,000 clones, roughly 88% of them seen only once. The sequenced sample was peripheral blood. The receptor set was obtained from a man between 45 and 60 years old with COVID-19, enrolled during active disease. Each CDR3 is given with its conserved first and last residue. Fields, in order: clone size, J gene, D gene, V gene, CDR3 protein. The D gene is left open where the match is weak. The size field is filled for only some rows; it gives once, few, many or a size class.

abundance: -
j_gene: TRBJ2-1
d_gene: TRBD2
v_gene: TRBV24-1
CDR3aa: CATSDSSGAPYNEQFF

abundance: -
j_gene: TRBJ1-2
d_gene: -
v_gene: TRBV29-1
CDR3aa: CSVDDRTRANYGYTF

abundance: -
j_gene: TRBJ2-7
d_gene: TRBD1
v_gene: TRBV6-1
CDR3aa: CASSEVGQGLGEQYF

abundance: -
j_gene: TRBJ2-7
d_gene: -
v_gene: TRBV9
CDR3aa: CASSFQTGRYEQYF

abundance: -
j_gene: TRBJ2-1
d_gene: -
v_gene: TRBV24-1
CDR3aa: CATSDPDRNNEQFF

abundance: -
j_gene: TRBJ1-1
d_gene: TRBD1
v_gene: TRBV27
CDR3aa: CASSYLNRGRGNTEAFF

abundance: -
j_gene: TRBJ1-1
d_gene: -
v_gene: TRBV2
CDR3aa: CASSGYTEAFF

abundance: few
j_gene: TRBJ2-1
d_gene: TRBD1
v_gene: TRBV7-2
CDR3aa: CASSPRQGRWNEQFF

abundance: medium-sized
j_gene: TRBJ1-6
d_gene: -
v_gene: TRBV6-1
CDR3aa: CASSEGEGGGNSPLHF

abundance: -
j_gene: TRBJ2-1
d_gene: TRBD1
v_gene: TRBV18
CDR3aa: CASSPPGQYYNEQFF

abundance: once
j_gene: TRBJ2-5
d_gene: TRBD1
v_gene: TRBV12-3/TRBV12-4
CDR3aa: CASNPGGETQYF

abundance: -
j_gene: TRBJ2-7
d_gene: TRBD2
v_gene: TRBV6-5
CDR3aa: CASSRAGGNSEQYF

abundance: -
j_gene: TRBJ2-1
d_gene: -
v_gene: TRBV7-9
CDR3aa: CASSLTLLSSYNEQFF

abundance: -
j_gene: TRBJ1-1
d_gene: -
v_gene: TRBV3-1/TRBV3-2
CDR3aa: CASSYRVYTEAFF

abundance: few
j_gene: TRBJ2-7
d_gene: TRBD2
v_gene: TRBV7-3
CDR3aa: CASSLAGGTYEQYF

abundance: -
j_gene: TRBJ2-7
d_gene: TRBD2
v_gene: TRBV5-1
CDR3aa: CASSLLAGDYEQYF

abundance: -
j_gene: TRBJ1-2
d_gene: -
v_gene: TRBV24-1
CDR3aa: CATSGTDYGYTF

abundance: -
j_gene: TRBJ2-1
d_gene: TRBD2
v_gene: TRBV7-9
CDR3aa: CASSPQGLDRNEQFF

abundance: few
j_gene: TRBJ2-7
d_gene: TRBD2
v_gene: TRBV5-1
CDR3aa: CASSAGPTGAGTSGRASVYEQYF

abundance: -
j_gene: TRBJ2-7
d_gene: TRBD2
v_gene: TRBV6-1
CDR3aa: CASSEGLAGTYEQYF